Presented here are 21 T cell receptor beta chains from one specimen sequenced in a study of cytomegalovirus exposure and HLA in healthy donors. The PCR employed 60 Vbeta primers together with 13 Jbeta primers. Here immunoSEQ multiplex PCR was the method, and the copy in TCRdb shows in-frame clones only, minus some. Of roughly 220,000 clones listed, 65% to 80% are singletons. Sequencing was carried out using PBMCs. All receptors come from a man aged 45-65 years in good health and CMV-seronegative.

The rearrangement links TRBV29-1 to TRBJ1-1; D is possibly TRBD1 (5 bases). The CDR3 length is 14 residues. The V and J ends lost 4 bases and 1 base respectively, with 13 bases between them. Per germline, CDR1 SQVTM and CDR2 ANQGSEA. This chain's CDR3 is CSVGARQRNTEAFF. As DNA, the CDR3 is TGCAGCGTTGGGGCTAGACAGAGGAACACTGAAGCTTTCTTT. Full variable domain (remainder filled in from reference TRBV29-1 and TRBJ1-1): SAVISQKPSRDICQRGTSLTIQCQVDSQVTMMFWYRQQPGQSLTLIATANQGSEATYESGFVIDKFPISRPNLTFSTLTVSNMSPEDSSIYLCSVGARQRNTEAFFGQGTRLTVV.

The chain combines TRBV7-2 with TRBJ2-4, with 11 nucleotides matching TRBD2. Germline-derived CDR1 and CDR2 are SGHTA and FQGNSA. The CDR3 contains 15 residues. The trim removed 5 bases at V and 11 bases at J, leaving 11 bases unmatched. CDR3 coding DNA: TGTGCCAGCAGCCCGTTAGCGGGAGGGGGTGTCGTTCAGTACTTC. Its protein is CASSPLAGGGVVQYF.

For the CDR3, the DNA is TGTGCCAGCAGCCTACCTGGTACCAATGAAGCTTTCTTT. This codes for CASSLPGTNEAFF. This chain joins TRBV7-2 and TRBJ1-1; no reliable D call. V lost 5 bases and J lost 7, with 14 bases in between. This CDR3 has 13 residues. The germline gives CDR1 SGHTA, CDR2 FQGNSA.

The V and J genes are TRBV5-1 and TRBJ2-1, with a tentative D call TRBD2 (7 bases). Trimming took off 0 bases at V and 6 bases at J, with 13 bases between the two ends. CDR1 and CDR2 (germline): SGHRS, YFSETQ. This CDR3 contains 15 residues. This CDR3 reads CASSLVAGAGNEQFF. CDR3 bases: TGCGCCAGCAGCTTGGTCGCGGGGGCGGGCAATGAGCAGTTCTTC.

The count of this clone is one. V is TRBV27 and J is TRBJ2-3; 14 bases fit TRBD2. Germline V gene lookup returns CDR1 MNHEY and CDR2 SMNVEV (reference sequence). This CDR3 is built from 17 residues. With 6 bases clipped from V and 6 bases from J, the junction kept 11 bases outside the gene matches. The CDR3 protein is CASRNLGTSGSWDTQYF. The CDR3 DNA reads TGTGCCAGCAGAAACCTTGGGACTAGCGGGAGCTGGGATACGCAGTATTTT.

The chain combines TRBV18 with TRBJ2-3; no clear D. The V gene's germline CDR1 is KGHSH and CDR2 LQKENI. The CDR3 totals 15 residues. With 0 bases removed from V and 1 base from J, the gap between germline ends came to 8 bases. The CDR3 sequence is CASSPPNSGTDTQYF. The CDR3 DNA reads as TGTGCCAGCTCACCACCGAACAGTGGCACAGATACGCAGTATTTT.

V is TRBV2 and J is TRBJ2-1; 9 bases agree with TRBD2. Trimming cost V 3 bases and J 7 bases; bases outside gene matches: 7. The CDR3 length is 15 residues. Germline values: CDR1 SNHLY, CDR2 FYNNEI. This CDR3 reads CASSEISGRVNEQFF. As DNA, the CDR3 is TGTGCCAGCAGTGAGATTAGCGGGAGAGTGAATGAGCAGTTCTTC.

The genes are TRBV27 and TRBJ2-2; no clear D gene. Germline V gene lookup returns CDR1 MNHEY and CDR2 SMNVEV (reference sequence). Trimming shortened V by 2 bases and J by 6 bases, and 7 bases separated the two germline ends. There are 13 residues in the CDR3. The CDR3 DNA sequence: TGTGCCAGCAGTTTACCCTTATCCGGGGAGCTGTTTTTT. Translating it yields CASSLPLSGELFF.

DNA of the CDR3: TGCAGCGCCCGGGCGGGAGGGCCAAGTGAGCAGTTCTTC. Its protein is CSARAGGPSEQFF. The chain has TRBV29-1 and TRBJ2-1, with 9 bases fitting TRBD2. This CDR3 has 13 amino acids. V gave up 7 bases and J gave up 9 bases; unmatched junction bases: 10. Germline loops: CDR1 SQVTM, CDR2 ANQGSEA.

Here the CDR3 reads CASRKGGGGYSYEQYF. The CDR3 nucleotides read TGTGCCAGCAGGAAAGGGGGGGGAGGGTACTCCTACGAGCAGTACTTC. V usage is TRBV27 and J usage is TRBJ2-7, with D possibly being TRBD2 (7 bases). V was cut by 6 bases and J by 0 bases, with 18 bases left in between. Germline V lookup: CDR1 MNHEY, CDR2 SMNVEV (reference sequence). The CDR3 totals 16 residues.

The genes are TRBV2 and TRBJ1-2, with 9 bases lining up with TRBD1. The ends lost 4 bases at V and 14 bases at J; junction bases unmatched: 11. The germline gives CDR1 SNHLY, CDR2 FYNNEI. The CDR3 totals 13 residues. The CDR3 region has the DNA TGTGCCAGCAGTGCTGGGGACAGGGAGGCATGGACCTTC. Translating gives CASSAGDREAWTF.

The genes are TRBV10-3 and TRBJ2-7, with D possibly matching TRBD1 (5 bases). CDR1 and CDR2 (germline): ENHRY, SYGVKD. Trimming stripped 0 bases from V and 5 bases from J, with 14 bases between. CDR3 length equals 15 residues. CDR3 protein: CAISESDIKVNEQYF. The CDR3 DNA is TGTGCCATCAGTGAGTCGGACATAAAAGTAAACGAGCAGTACTTC.

J is TRBJ2-5 and V is TRBV5-4; 10 nucleotides line up with TRBD2. The J call is in doubt because the DNA end fits TRBJ2-7 better. The CDR3 contains 17 residues. The germline V gene encodes CDR1 SGHNT and CDR2 YYREEE (reference sequence). The CDR3 region is CASSLGSGRALSYEQYF. The CDR3 DNA follows: TGTGCCAGCAGCTTGGGGAGCGGGAGGGCCTTATCCTACGAGCAGTACTTC.

The genes are TRBV5-5 and TRBJ1-5; 8 nucleotides line up with TRBD1. CDR1 is SGHKS and CDR2 is YYEKEE in the germline V gene (reference sequence). CDR3 size: 15 residues. Trimming cost V 3 bases and J 7 bases; bases outside gene matches: 9. Written as DNA, the CDR3 is TGTGCCAGCAGCTGGGCCGACAGGGGCGAACAGCCCCAGCATTTT. Its translation is CASSWADRGEQPQHF.

CDR3 bases: TGTGCCAGCAGCTTAGGACTAGTGGTGGTGGACGAGCAGTACTTC. This sequence encodes CASSLGLVVVDEQYF. V and J are TRBV7-9 and TRBJ2-7; D possibly corresponds to TRBD2 (6 bases). CDR1 is SEHNR and CDR2 is FQNEAQ in the germline V gene (reference sequence). Between the trimmed V and J ends, which lost 1 base and 5 bases, there was a span of 15 bases. CDR3 length: 15 amino acids.

The CDR3 DNA follows: TGTGCCAGCAGTTCCTCCGGGACAGATTCCTACGAGCAGTACTTC. Translated, it gives CASSSSGTDSYEQYF. The genes are TRBV28 and TRBJ2-7; 7 nucleotides align to TRBD1. The CDR3 runs to 15 residues. The trim removed 4 bases at V and 1 base at J, leaving 7 bases unmatched. The germline CDR1 and CDR2 sequences are MDHEN and SYDVKM.

This clone was recorded many times. V is TRBV11-1 and J is TRBJ1-3; perhaps TRBD1 as D (6 bases). Germline CDR1 SGHAT, CDR2 FQDESV (reference sequence). Trimming pared 6 bases from V and 4 bases from J, leaving 13 bases between. CDR3 size: 14 residues. CDR3 sequence (DNA): TGTGCCAGCAGGAGACAGGATGGCGGAAACACCATATATTTT. As protein: CASRRQDGGNTIYF.

The CDR3 nucleotides are TGCGCCAGCAGCTTATACACAGATACGCAGTATTTT. Residues: CASSLYTDTQYF. The chain combines TRBV5-1 with TRBJ2-3; no reliable D call. Germline lookup yields CDR1 SGHRS and CDR2 YFSETQ. Trimming pared 2 bases from V and 2 bases from J, leaving 3 bases between. CDR3 length: 12 residues.

CDR3: CAWSPLTDTQYF. The CDR3 DNA sequence: TGTGCCTGGAGTCCTCTCACAGATACGCAGTATTTT. This chain links TRBV30 with TRBJ2-3; D call uncertain. The CDR3 length is 12 residues. Germline V gene lookup returns CDR1 GTSNPN and CDR2 SVGIG (reference sequence). Trimming shortened V by 2 bases and J by 2 bases, and 5 bases separated the two germline ends.

The CDR3 DNA follows: TGTGCCAGCAGCTTCGGGCAGGGGCGGGAGACCCAGTACTTC. Translating gives CASSFGQGRETQYF. The V gene is TRBV13, the J gene TRBJ2-5; maybe TRBD1 (6 bases). V was shortened by 3 bases and J by 5 bases, with 13 bases between the two germline ends. Germline CDR1 PRHDT, CDR2 FYEKMQ (reference sequence). The CDR3 runs to 14 residues.

This clone was seen once. The chain carries TRBV19 and TRBJ2-3, with D tentatively TRBD2 (6 bases). Germline lookup yields CDR1 LNHDA and CDR2 SQIVND (reference sequence). The CDR3 is made up of 15 amino acids. With 3 bases removed from V and 0 bases from J, the gap between germline ends came to 10 bases. CDR3 sequence: CASSIRDFSTDTQYF. As DNA, the CDR3 is TGTGCCAGTAGTATCCGGGACTTCAGCACAGATACGCAGTATTTT.